The source of this T cell receptor (beta chain) is a study of shared clonotypes between healthy human individuals. Whole-study findings and limits: Sorted-subset sequencing was shown by rarefaction to be incomplete despite large depth. Naive subsets tended to show greater estimated richness than memory subsets.

As processed by the authors: Without quality scores, immunoSEQ junctional reads could not be filtered like full-length reads. Data came from immunoSEQ multiplex PCR; TCRdb stores just in-frame clones and leaves some out. V, J and clone size are those of that table, while D and trimming were read from the DNA. The repertoire has 1,400,000 or so clones, approximately 98.5% of them found once; the top ten carry approximately 0.4%. Each of the donors was a healthy adult who was HIV-negative and had not had a recent acute infection or vaccination. As to this clone: The antigen is unknown.

The receptor was derived from a man under 40 in good health. Input material: naive CD4+ T cells sorted from blood. Subset given: CD45RA+ positively selected.

CDR3 in DNA: TGCAGCGTTAAAAACGGGGGATATGAGACCCAGTACTTC. Translation gives CSVKNGGYETQYF. The V gene is TRBV29-1, the J gene TRBJ2-5; D perhaps matches TRBD2 (6 bases). The CDR3 consists of 13 residues. Germline lookup yields CDR1 SQVTM and CDR2 ANQGSEA. The V gene lost 5 bases and the J gene lost 5 bases, with 15 bases spanning the gap.